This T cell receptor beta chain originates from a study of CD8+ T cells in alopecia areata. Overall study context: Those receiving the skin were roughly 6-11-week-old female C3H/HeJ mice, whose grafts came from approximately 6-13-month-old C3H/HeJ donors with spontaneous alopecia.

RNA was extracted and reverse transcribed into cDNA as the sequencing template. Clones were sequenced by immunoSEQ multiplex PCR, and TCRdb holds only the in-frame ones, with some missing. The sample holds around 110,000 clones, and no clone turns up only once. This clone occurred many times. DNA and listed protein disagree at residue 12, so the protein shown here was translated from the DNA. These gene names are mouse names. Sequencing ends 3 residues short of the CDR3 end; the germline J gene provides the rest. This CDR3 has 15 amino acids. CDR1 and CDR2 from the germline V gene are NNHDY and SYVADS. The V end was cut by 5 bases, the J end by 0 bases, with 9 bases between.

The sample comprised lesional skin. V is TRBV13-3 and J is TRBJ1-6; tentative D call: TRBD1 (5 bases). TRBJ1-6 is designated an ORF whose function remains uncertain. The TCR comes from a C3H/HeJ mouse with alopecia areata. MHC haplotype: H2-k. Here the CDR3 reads CASRDIDSYNSPLYF. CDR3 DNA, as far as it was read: TGTGCCAGCAGGGACATAGATTCCTATAATTCGCCC.